The 11 T cell receptor beta chains below come from one sample, sequenced in a study of blood T cell repertoires in COVID-19. Only in-frame clones appear in the TCRdb table, and some are missing; sequencing was by immunoSEQ multiplex PCR. The repertoire holds roughly 56,000 clones, 89% seen once, with more than 15% in the top ten. The sequenced sample consisted of peripheral blood. The receptors derive from a human donor in a cohort sampled during active COVID-19.

The V gene is TRBV19, the J gene TRBJ1-1; the D gene is possibly TRBD1 (6 bases). In germline, CDR1 is LNHDA, CDR2 SQIVND (reference sequence). Between the trimmed V and J ends, which lost 7 bases and 0 bases, there was a span of 12 bases. This CDR3 has 14 amino acids. In nucleotides, the CDR3 is TGTGCCAGTACCCAAGACAGGCTGAACACTGAAGCTTTCTTT. Its translation: CASTQDRLNTEAFF.

With respect to this clone: A junction boundary mismatches the germline segment, possibly from a read error. The chain is built from TRBV7-7 and TRBJ1-1, with unresolved D. Per the germline V gene, CDR1 is SSHAT and CDR2 is FNYEAQ (reference sequence). CDR3 length: 17 residues. The chain's CDR3 is CASSCTYSGPWGTEAFF. The CDR3 nucleotides read TGTGCTAGCAGCTGTACCTATAGCGGCCCGTGGGGCACTGAAGCTTTCTTT.

This rearrangement joins TRBV3-1 (or the pseudogene TRBV3-2) to TRBJ1-2; perhaps TRBD1 as D (6 bases). Trimming left V 4 bases short and J 7 bases short, with 10 bases between. The CDR3 totals 12 residues. CDR1 and CDR2 from the germline V gene are LGHDT and YNNKEL (reference sequence). The DNA for the CDR3 is TGTGCCAGCAGCCCCAGCAGGGGTGGCTACACCTTC. The encoded protein is CASSPSRGGYTF.

This clone was counted only a few times. This rearrangement joins TRBV3-1 (or the pseudogene TRBV3-2) to TRBJ2-5; D is ambiguous. The CDR3 contains 13 residues. The germline V gene encodes CDR1 LGHDT and CDR2 YNNKEL (reference sequence). The germline V and J ends were trimmed by 5 bases and 3 bases, with 10 bases remaining between them. The CDR3 nucleotides are TGTGCCAGCAGCTCATCGTCGGAAGAGACCCAGTACTTC. Protein: CASSSSSEETQYF.

The chain uses TRBV19 and TRBJ2-4; TRBD1 matches 12 bases. The germline V gene has CDR1 LNHDA and CDR2 SQIVND (reference sequence). This CDR3 contains 15 residues. With V trimmed by 6 bases and J by 6 bases, 6 bases remained unmatched. CDR3 nucleotides: TGTGCCAGTAGCAAGCCGGGACAGGGGGCAAACATTCAGTACTTC. Amino acid sequence: CASSKPGQGANIQYF.

V and J are TRBV6-1 and TRBJ1-6; perhaps TRBD1 as D (6 bases). CDR3 size: 18 residues. The ends were cut back, 0 bases at V and 6 bases at J, with 18 bases in the middle. The germline V gene encodes CDR1 MNHNS and CDR2 SASEGT. Here the CDR3 DNA reads TGTGCCAGCAGTGAAGCCCCGACAGGCGGTTCTGGTAATTCACCCCTCCACTTT. Protein product: CASSEAPTGGSGNSPLHF.

The chain recombines TRBV10-3 with TRBJ1-3; possible D gene TRBD1, 6 bases. Trimming pared 6 bases from V and 3 bases from J, leaving 12 bases between. This CDR3 has 14 residues. Germline V CDR1 and CDR2: ENHRY, SYGVKD. CDR3 in amino acids: CAIRPGQDGNTIYF. The CDR3 region has the DNA TGTGCCATCAGACCGGGACAAGATGGAAACACCATATATTTT.

The chain uses TRBV6-2 or TRBV6-3 and TRBJ1-6; 7 positions agree with TRBD1. The V and J ends lost 2 bases and 8 bases, in that order; junction bases with no gene match: 12. This CDR3 is 17 amino acids long. The germline V gene has CDR1 MNHEY and CDR2 SVGEGT. The CDR3 nucleotides read TGTGCCAGCAGTTACCCTAGCCAACAGGGGAAGTATTCACCCCTCCACTTT. The encoded protein is CASSYPSQQGKYSPLHF.

The rearrangement uses TRBV28 and TRBJ1-2, with 7 bases fitting TRBD1. Germline CDR1 reads MDHEN; CDR2 reads SYDVKM. This CDR3 has 12 amino acids. The CDR3 is CALRGQHLGYTF. Written as DNA, the CDR3 is TGTGCTTTGAGGGGACAGCACCTTGGCTACACCTTC.

The chain couples TRBV10-3 to TRBJ2-7; D remains unclear. Germline lookup yields CDR1 ENHRY and CDR2 SYGVKD. CDR3 length equals 14 residues. The ends were cut back, 1 base at V and 0 bases at J, with 7 bases in the middle. CDR3 amino acids: CAISELRSSYEQYF. The CDR3 bases are TGTGCCATCAGTGAGTTGAGGAGCTCCTACGAGCAGTACTTC.

This chain links TRBV27 with TRBJ2-1, with 10 bases matching TRBD1. Germline CDR1 MNHEY, CDR2 SMNVEV (reference sequence). Trimming removed 3 bases from V and 2 bases from J; junction bases left unmatched: 1. The CDR3 has 15 amino acids. CDR3 in amino acids: CASSFGQGAYNEQFF. In nucleotides, the CDR3 is TGTGCCAGCAGTTTCGGACAGGGGGCCTACAATGAGCAGTTCTTC.